This T cell receptor beta chain was captured by sequencing in a study of shared clonotypes between healthy human individuals. Study as a whole: With ages of 18 to 49, the donors were a couple of women and a few men. Each donor contributed plates that comprised three CD4 naive, three CD4 memory, two CD8 naive and one CD8 memory.

About this clone itself: The antigen remains undetermined.

The V and J ends lost 2 bases and 6 bases respectively, with 20 bases between them. From germline, CDR1 is MNHEY and CDR2 SVGAGI. The CDR3 spans 16 residues. Study observations and caveats: Few donors limited the genetic and exposure-history diversity represented.

Deep level was the assay's run setting. TCRdb's copy holds only in-frame clones and misses some; the assay was immunoSEQ multiplex PCR. The sample lists roughly 1.5 million clones, 95% to 99% occurring once. Source material: naive CD4+ T cells sorted from blood. Sample subset: CD45RA+ positively selected. The TCR comes from a man aged 25 to 45 in good health. This chain links TRBV6-5 with TRBJ2-7, with a weak D call TRBD2 (6 bases). CDR3 sequence (DNA): TGTGCCAGCAGTTACGGCATCGGGGGTTTGGGTGGCGAGCAGTACTTC. Encoded protein: CASSYGIGGLGGEQYF.